These 25 T cell receptor beta chains were all obtained from the same sample, sequenced in a study of Ad26.COV2.S vaccination and SARS-CoV-2 variants. The data were produced by immunoSEQ multiplex PCR, yet TCRdb's version contains in-frame clones alone and is incomplete. Here the sample spans about 350,000 clones, around 90% being singletons. The sequenced sample was peripheral blood, obtained after recovery from COVID-19. These receptors were obtained from a human donor who had recovered from COVID-19.

The chain combines TRBV7-3 with TRBJ2-1; TRBD1 agrees at 10 bases. The V gene end was trimmed by 4 bases and the J gene end by 6 bases; junction bases not matched to a gene: 6. The CDR3 extends over 15 amino acids. From germline, CDR1 is SGHTA and CDR2 FQGTGA. CDR3 residues: CASSSSGTGVNEQFF. CDR3 in DNA: TGTGCCAGCAGCTCTTCCGGGACAGGGGTCAATGAGCAGTTCTTC.

The chain carries TRBV7-9 and TRBJ1-3; TRBD1 aligns across 9 bases. This CDR3 contains 14 residues. CDR1 and CDR2 (germline): SEHNR, FQNEAQ (reference sequence). V shed 7 bases, J shed 0 bases, and the junction held 1 base outside the gene matches. This CDR3 is CASTDRGSGNTIYF. Written as DNA, the CDR3 is TGTGCCAGCACGGACAGGGGCTCTGGAAACACCATATATTTT.

The J gene is TRBJ1-2, the V gene TRBV24-1; a weak D match, TRBD1 (5 bases). CDR3 length: 13 amino acids. In germline, CDR1 is KGHDR, CDR2 SFDVKD. Trimming removed 0 bases at V and 6 bases at J, with 7 bases between. DNA for the CDR3: TGTGCCACCAGTGATTTGTCAGGGAATGGCTACACCTTC. It is translated as CATSDLSGNGYTF.

This chain joins TRBV6-4 and TRBJ1-6; D is unclear. The CDR3 sequence is 14 residues long. With 3 bases removed from V and 5 bases from J, the gap between germline ends came to 8 bases. Per germline, CDR1 MRHNA and CDR2 SNTAGT. The CDR3 nucleotides are TGTGCCAGCAGTGAATCGGGCAATAATTCACCCCTCCACTTT. The encoded protein is CASSESGNNSPLHF.

J is TRBJ1-5 and V is TRBV7-6; 8 positions agree with TRBD1. The CDR3 is made up of 16 amino acids. Germline-derived CDR1 and CDR2 are SGHVS and FNYEAQ. The junction had 2 bases not matched to a gene; V was cut back by 1 base and J by 0 bases. CDR3 residues: CASSLGTGTSNQPQHF. CDR3 coding DNA: TGTGCCAGCAGCTTAGGGACAGGGACTAGCAATCAGCCCCAGCATTTT.

This clone was detected only a few times. The J gene is TRBJ2-7, the V gene TRBV7-9; D remains ambiguous. In germline, CDR1 is SEHNR, CDR2 FQNEAQ (reference sequence). The CDR3 covers 13 residues. V lost 5 bases to trimming and J lost 7 bases, with 15 bases between them. The CDR3 DNA reads as TGTGCCAGCAGCCTCTCTTCCGTGTGGGAGCAGTACTTC. Its translation: CASSLSSVWEQYF.

The CDR3 loop is CASSLMGGAEAFF. For the CDR3, the DNA is TGTGCCAGCAGTTTAATGGGAGGCGCTGAAGCTTTCTTT. This chain uses TRBV12-3 or TRBV12-4 with TRBJ1-1; D uncertain. The V end lost 2 bases, the J end lost 6 bases, and 10 bases lay between the germline ends. CDR3 length: 13 amino acids.

About this clone: Other nucleotide sequences from this sample produce the same CDR3. The chain joins TRBV19 to TRBJ2-7; D is perhaps TRBD2 (6 bases). V was pared by 1 base and J by 2 bases, with 6 bases between. The CDR3 sequence is 13 residues long. Germline V gives CDR1 LNHDA, CDR2 SQIVND (reference sequence). CDR3 in DNA: TGTGCCAGTAGTATAGGGACTACCTACGAGCAGTACTTC. Translated, it gives CASSIGTTYEQYF.

The rearrangement joins TRBV27 to TRBJ1-1; D gene ambiguous. Per the germline V gene, CDR1 is MNHEY and CDR2 is SMNVEV (reference sequence). The ends were cut back, 1 base at V and 6 bases at J, with 9 bases in the middle. This CDR3 has 13 residues. CDR3 sequence reads: CASSLLVQSEAFF. The CDR3 nucleotides are TGTGCCAGCAGTTTATTGGTTCAATCTGAAGCTTTCTTT.

V is TRBV6-5 and J is TRBJ1-5; maybe TRBD1 (6 bases). The CDR3 runs to 15 residues. Germline-derived CDR1 and CDR2 are MNHEY and SVGAGI. Trimming left V 8 bases short and J 3 bases short, with 17 bases between. The CDR3 nucleotides read TGTGCCAGCGCTGGGGGAGACAGGATCAATCAGCCCCAGCATTTT. Amino acid sequence: CASAGGDRINQPQHF.

This rearrangement joins TRBV9 to TRBJ2-5; unclear D gene. The CDR3 covers 12 residues. The V end was cut by 0 bases, the J end by 8 bases, with 8 bases between. Germline-derived CDR1 and CDR2 are SGDLS and YYNGEE. Here the CDR3 reads CASSVGISTQYF. The CDR3 nucleotides are TGTGCCAGCAGCGTAGGAATCTCAACCCAGTACTTC.

The rearrangement uses TRBV29-1 and TRBJ2-7; 9 bases align to TRBD1. The length of the CDR3 is 16 residues. CDR1 and CDR2 from the germline V gene are SQVTM and ANQGSEA. The V and J ends lost 8 bases and 0 bases, in that order; junction bases with no gene match: 14. The CDR3 nucleotides read TGCAGCATAGTCAACCGGGACAGGGTCAACTCCTACGAGCAGTACTTC. This codes for CSIVNRDRVNSYEQYF.

The chain joins TRBV19 to TRBJ2-7; possible D gene TRBD1, 6 bases. The germline gives CDR1 LNHDA, CDR2 SQIVND (reference sequence). V dropped 3 bases and J dropped 7 bases, with 13 bases sitting between them. There are 13 residues in the CDR3. The CDR3 DNA follows: TGTGCCAGTAGTATTCAACAGGGTGGGGAGCAGTACTTC. This encodes CASSIQQGGEQYF.

The CDR3 is CASSQRNPGTSGGKGIDEQFF. The CDR3 region has the DNA TGTGCCAGCAGCCAAAGAAACCCCGGGACTAGCGGGGGAAAAGGAATCGATGAGCAGTTCTTC. This rearrangement joins TRBV3-1 (or the pseudogene TRBV3-2) to TRBJ2-1; 14 positions match TRBD2. This CDR3 contains 21 residues. Germline trimming cut 2 bases from V and 8 bases from J; bases unmatched to any gene: 20. In germline, CDR1 is LGHDT, CDR2 YNNKEL (reference sequence).

The chain is built from TRBV6-6 and TRBJ1-2; D is unresolved. With 0 bases removed from V and 6 bases from J, the gap between germline ends came to 11 bases. The CDR3 covers 14 residues. Germline V CDR1 and CDR2: MNHNY, SVGAGI (reference sequence). The CDR3 reads CASSYSESLDGYTF. The CDR3 bases are TGTGCCAGCAGTTACTCCGAGAGTCTAGATGGCTACACCTTC.

J is TRBJ2-5 and V is TRBV6-6; D may correspond to TRBD1 or TRBD2 (5 bases each). The CDR3 has 13 amino acids. Germline CDR1 MNHNY, CDR2 SVGAGI (reference sequence). The germline V and J ends were trimmed by 7 bases and 5 bases, with 14 bases remaining between them. The CDR3, as DNA: TGTGCCAGCATTCTGGGGGAGAGGGAGACCCAGTACTTC. Protein sequence: CASILGERETQYF.

This chain connects TRBV27 to TRBJ2-5; D gene uncertain. The CDR3 is 14 residues long. Germline V gene data show CDR1 as MNHEY and CDR2 as SMNVEV (reference sequence). The V end lost 1 base, the J end lost 1 base, and 7 bases lay between the germline ends. The DNA of the CDR3 is TGTGCCAGCAGTTTATATAACAGCCAAGAGACCCAGTACTTC. The encoded protein is CASSLYNSQETQYF.

J is TRBJ1-1 and V is TRBV4-1, with D perhaps TRBD1 (6 bases). Deletions cut 0 bases from V and 0 bases from J, with 8 bases between. This CDR3 region has 15 residues. Germline CDR1 reads MGHRA; CDR2 reads YSYEKL. The CDR3 DNA reads as TGCGCCAGCAGCCAAGAAGGGGGGCTGAACACTGAAGCTTTCTTT. Translating it yields CASSQEGGLNTEAFF.

V and J are TRBV6-1 and TRBJ1-2; D unresolved. The CDR3 sequence is 13 residues long. Trimming cost V 1 base and J 4 bases, with 7 bases left between them. CDR1 and CDR2 from the germline V gene are MNHNS and SASEGT. Here the CDR3 reads CASSEGLFYGYTF. CDR3 nucleotides: TGTGCCAGCAGTGAAGGTCTATTCTATGGCTACACCTTC.

J is TRBJ1-4 and V is TRBV7-3, with 9 bases aligning to TRBD1. The CDR3 extends over 15 amino acids. V gave up 2 bases and J gave up 5 bases; unmatched junction bases: 3. Looked up from germline, CDR1 is SGHTA and CDR2 is FQGTGA. In nucleotides, the CDR3 is TGTGCCAGCAGCTTAGGGACAGGGAAGAATGAAAAACTGTTTTTT. As protein: CASSLGTGKNEKLFF.

The chain uses TRBV5-8 and TRBJ2-2; D is unresolved. Between the trimmed V and J ends, which lost 0 bases and 4 bases, there was a span of 4 bases. The CDR3 is 13 residues long. Germline loops: CDR1 SGHTS, CDR2 YDEGEE. The CDR3 reads CASSLGRTGELFF. In nucleotides, the CDR3 is TGTGCCAGCAGCTTGGGCCGCACCGGGGAGCTGTTTTTT.

The V gene is TRBV19, the J gene TRBJ2-1; no clear D. This CDR3 contains 15 residues. CDR1 LNHDA and CDR2 SQIVND come from the germline V gene (reference sequence). The germline V and J ends were trimmed by 2 bases and 6 bases, with 14 bases remaining between them. The CDR3 DNA follows: TGTGCCAGTAGTATAAACCGGCCCCCGGCCAATGAGCAGTTCTTC. Translated: CASSINRPPANEQFF.

The J gene is TRBJ1-3, the V gene TRBV4-2; no reliable D call. Trimming pared 2 bases from V and 4 bases from J, leaving 9 bases between. The CDR3 contains 14 residues. Germline V CDR1 and CDR2: LGHNA, YNFKEQ. The CDR3 region has the DNA TGTGCCAGCAGCCAACTCCTGGCCGGAAACACCATATATTTT. Encoded protein: CASSQLLAGNTIYF.

The J gene is TRBJ2-6, the V gene TRBV19; D is tentatively TRBD1 or TRBD2 (5 bases each). Germline CDR1 and CDR2: LNHDA and SQIVND (reference sequence). V was cut by 8 bases and J by 2 bases, with 13 bases left in between. CDR3 size: 15 residues. CDR3 nucleotide sequence: TGTGCCAGTGTGCCGGGGACCCCTGGGGCCAACGTCCTGACTTTC. Protein product: CASVPGTPGANVLTF.

V gene TRBV5-1 combines with J gene TRBJ2-7; D gene ambiguous. This CDR3 is built from 13 residues. CDR1 SGHRS and CDR2 YFSETQ come from the germline V gene. Trimming stripped 3 bases from V and 2 bases from J, with 9 bases between. This CDR3 is CASSSQGTYEQYF. CDR3 coding DNA: TGCGCCAGCAGCTCTCAAGGAACCTACGAGCAGTACTTC.